The 11 T cell receptor beta chains below were found in one sample sequenced in a study of breast tumors, draining lymph nodes, adjacent tissues. TCRdb ran MiXCR on the multiplex PCR reads and lists one entry per CDR3 protein. The sample holds tens of thousands of distinct CDR3 sequences, 60% to 70% seen once. The sample was tumor-adjacent breast tissue. The receptors originated from a female donor with breast cancer. Some clones in this sample may be carry-over from other donors' samples.

This clonotype has ten or more counts. V gene TRBV4-2 combines with J gene TRBJ2-3; D call uncertain. The ends were cut back, 4 bases at V and 4 bases at J, with 12 bases in the middle. CDR1 and CDR2 from the germline V gene are LGHNA and YNFKEQ. The CDR3 spans 14 residues. As DNA, the CDR3 is TGTGCCAGCAGCCCCCGGCGCGGCGCAGATACGCAGTATTTT. As protein: CASSPRRGADTQYF.

By proportion, this clonotype is medium-sized. The chain carries TRBV7-2 and TRBJ2-5; 9 bases align to TRBD2. V trimming: 4 bases; J trimming: 5 bases; junction bases outside the gene matches: 8. The CDR3 length is 15 residues. The V gene's germline CDR1 is SGHTA and CDR2 FQGNSA. The DNA of the CDR3 is TGTGCCAGCAGCTCCCCGGCGGCGGGGGGGGAGACCCAGTACTTC. Translated, it gives CASSSPAAGGETQYF.

The chain uses TRBV5-1 and TRBJ2-7, with 8 bases aligning to TRBD1. The germline V gene encodes CDR1 SGHRS and CDR2 YFSETQ. J lost 3 bases, V lost 0 bases, and 11 bases had no gene match. This CDR3 is built from 17 residues. DNA of the CDR3: TGCGCCAGCAGCTTGGGCGACAGGGGCATACTGAGCTACGAGCAGTACTTC. It specifies CASSLGDRGILSYEQYF.

This clonotype was detected ten times or more. The gene calls are TRBV12-3 or TRBV12-4 and TRBJ2-2; no firm D call. The CDR3 is 12 amino acids. V was cut by 4 bases and J by 4 bases, with 4 bases left in between. CDR3 amino acids: CASSSATGELFF. The CDR3 DNA reads TGTGCCAGCAGTTCCGCCACCGGGGAGCTGTTTTTT.

Ten or more counts support this clonotype. The chain has TRBV19 and TRBJ2-1, with 14 positions matching TRBD2. The CDR3 sequence is 17 residues long. After removal of 6 bases from V and 7 bases from J, the junction contained 11 bases not matched to a gene. Germline-derived CDR1 and CDR2 are LNHDA and SQIVND (reference sequence). CDR3 bases: TGTGCCAGTAGCATAAGACTAGCGGGGGGGCCGGGAAATGAGCAGTTCTTC. It is translated as CASSIRLAGGPGNEQFF.

The V gene is TRBV4-1, the J gene TRBJ2-7; D not resolved. Trimming took 0 bases from V and 7 from J, leaving 10 bases between them. Germline lookup yields CDR1 MGHRA and CDR2 YSYEKL. The CDR3 has 13 amino acids. CDR3 DNA sequence: TGCGCCAGCAGCCAAGATCCTACCTCTGAGCAGTACTTC. Protein: CASSQDPTSEQYF.

On this clonotype itself: A much larger clonotype is one base distant, so this may be a read error. The V and J genes are TRBV4-1 and TRBJ2-7; D may be TRBD1 (5 bases). This CDR3 region has 14 residues. From germline, CDR1 is MGHRA and CDR2 YSYEKL. V dropped 4 bases and J dropped 6 bases, with 16 bases sitting between them. CDR3 DNA: TGCGCCAGCAGCCGGGGCATGGATCCCCTCGAGCAGTACTTC. Translation: CASSRGMDPLEQYF.

This clonotype has just a few counts. This rearrangement joins TRBV12-3 or TRBV12-4 to TRBJ1-1, with D possibly TRBD1 on 6 matching bases. Trimming took off 3 bases at V and 4 bases at J, with 12 bases between the two ends. This CDR3 has 14 residues. This CDR3 reads CASSFGGTRTEAFF. The CDR3 bases are TGTGCCAGCAGTTTCGGGGGGACACGCACTGAAGCTTTCTTT.

The V call is TRBV12-3 or TRBV12-4, the J call TRBJ2-7; D uncertain. CDR3 length equals 16 residues. Trimming removed 0 bases from V and 6 bases from J, with 18 bases in between. This CDR3 is CASSLAAGVSSPEQYF. The CDR3 DNA reads as TGTGCCAGCAGTTTAGCCGCTGGCGTCTCGTCTCCCGAGCAGTACTTC.

J is TRBJ2-5 and V is TRBV24-1; TRBD1 matches 12 bases. CDR1 and CDR2 from the germline V gene are KGHDR and SFDVKD. V shed 4 bases and J 4 bases; nucleotides not matched to a gene: 6. The CDR3 is made up of 16 amino acids. CDR3 nucleotide sequence: TGTGCCACCAGTGAGGGGGACAGGGGGCCGGGAGAGACCCAGTACTTC. Its protein product is CATSEGDRGPGETQYF.

This clonotype ranks as large. A read error may account for a junction end that differs from germline. The chain is built from TRBV7-9 and TRBJ2-7; D possibly uses TRBD1 or TRBD2 (5 bases each). CDR1 SEHNR and CDR2 FQNEAQ come from the germline V gene (reference sequence). This CDR3 is 16 amino acids long. The CDR3 sequence is CASSPPLGETSNEQYF. The CDR3, as DNA: TGTGCCAGCAGTCCGCCCTTAGGGGAGACCTCCAACGAGCAGTACTTC. The full variable domain, in which reference TRBV7-9 and TRBJ2-7 provide the parts outside the CDR3, is DTGVSQNPRHKITKRGQNVTFRCDPISEHNRLYWYRQTLGQGPEFLTYFQNEAQLEKSRLLSDRFSAERPKGSFSTLEIQRTEQGDSAMYLCASSPPLGETSNEQYFGPGTRLTVT.